The 3 T cell receptor beta chains below were found in one sample sequenced in a study of CD8 T cells in Susac syndrome. After extraction with the RNeasy kit, roughly 0.5 to 1 ug of the RNA was reverse transcribed using random hexamers. MiXCR was run by TCRdb on the immunoSEQ multiplex PCR reads, yielding one entry per CDR3 protein. The sample lists about 280,000 distinct CDR3 sequences, around 83% occurring once. Sample: CD8+ T cells from PBMCs. The receptors come from a human donor with multiple sclerosis.

J is TRBJ2-5 and V is TRBV7-9; 9 bases are shared with TRBD1. V shed 3 bases, J shed 4 bases, and the junction held 15 bases outside the gene matches. The V gene's germline CDR1 is SEHNR and CDR2 FQNEAQ (reference sequence). The CDR3 contains 18 residues. DNA of the CDR3: TGTGCCAGCAGCTTTTTCCGGGACAGGGAGGTTTTGCGAGAGACCCAGTACTTC. Protein product: CASSFFRDREVLRETQYF.

The J gene is TRBJ2-1, the V gene TRBV14; D is unclear. Germline CDR1 and CDR2: SGHDN and FVKESK. The CDR3 covers 11 residues. V lost 5 bases to trimming and J lost 8 bases, with 7 bases between them. This CDR3 reads CASSVAHEQFF. As DNA, the CDR3 is TGTGCCAGCAGCGTAGCTCATGAGCAGTTCTTC.

The chain links TRBV7-9 to TRBJ2-5; TRBD1 matches at 10 bases. The V and J ends lost 6 bases and 3 bases, in that order; junction bases with no gene match: 4. CDR1 SEHNR and CDR2 FQNEAQ come from the germline V gene (reference sequence). The CDR3 has 14 amino acids. The CDR3 DNA reads TGTGCCAGCAGGGGGACAGGGGTAAAAGAGACCCAGTACTTC. This encodes CASRGTGVKETQYF.